Each of the 5 T cell receptor delta chains below was sequenced from the same sample in a study of gamma-delta T cells after stem cell transplantation. TCRdb re-called clones from the RT-PCR reads using CATT. This table holds more than 1,500 delta-chain clones, around 4.5% found once. Sequencing was performed on gamma-delta T cells. Receptors were obtained from a human donor. It is not recorded whose cells these are; they may come from a transplant donor.

Comments on this clone: A far bigger clonotype differs at one base, so this is likely a read error. This rearrangement joins TRDV2 to TRDJ1; the D is unclear. This CDR3 is built from 14 residues. Germline V gene lookup returns CDR1 GEAIGNYY and CDR2 EKD. The CDR3 DNA follows: TGTGCCTGTGACACCGTACCCATCGCCGAAAAACTCATCTTT. This gives the protein CACDTVPIAEKLIF.

Remarks on this clone: Given a much more abundant clone one base away, this may be a read error. V is TRDV2 and J is TRDJ1; D is unclear. From germline, CDR1 is GEAIGNYY and CDR2 EKD. Trimming removed 1 base at V and 4 bases at J, with 18 bases between. The CDR3 has 16 residues. CDR3: CACDTVGPPNRDKLIF. DNA for the CDR3: TGTGCCTGTGACACAGTTGGGCCACCAAATCGCGATAAACTCATCTTT.

By share of the sample, this clone is large (0.1 to 1%). This sample also contains other DNA sequences that code for the same CDR3. The V gene is TRDV2, the J gene TRDJ1; D is undetermined. The germline V gene encodes CDR1 GEAIGNYY and CDR2 EKD. V was trimmed by 2 bases and J by 2 bases, leaving 26 bases between them. The CDR3 totals 19 residues. CDR3 loop: CACDSLTPERDQRTDKLIF. DNA of the CDR3: TGTGCCTGTGACAGCCTAACTCCCGAGAGGGACCAGAGGACCGATAAACTCATCTTT.

Details on this clone: This DNA's translation and the protein TCRdb lists, from a much larger clone, do not match at residue 8, likely due to a read error; the protein shown is translated from the DNA. The gene calls are TRDV2 and TRDJ3, with D maybe TRDD3 (5 bases). The CDR3 is 18 residues long. The germline gives CDR1 GEAIGNYY, CDR2 EKD. Trimming stripped 0 bases from V and 0 bases from J, with 11 bases between. DNA of the CDR3: TGTGCCTGTGACACCGGGGGGCTGAGCTCCTGGGACACCCGACAGATGTTTTTC. Translation: CACDTGGLSSWDTRQMFF.

This clone appeared a few times. This likely came from a read error, as a far larger clone is one base away. This rearrangement joins TRDV2 to TRDJ3, with 10 bases aligning to TRDD3. Per germline, CDR1 GEAIGNYY and CDR2 EKD. V trimming: 0 bases; J trimming: 5 bases; junction bases outside the gene matches: 12. This CDR3 is 20 amino acids long. CDR3 DNA sequence: TGTGCCTGTGACACCCTGTCGGGGGATACGCGAGCCGGGGACACCCGACAGATGTTTTTC. Translated: CACDTLSGDTRAGDTRQMFF.